The 5 T cell receptor beta chains below come from one sample, sequenced in a study of tissue T cells after allogeneic stem cell transplantation. The assay was immunoSEQ multiplex PCR, and TCRdb's table has in-frame clones only and misses some. The table has around 50,000 clones, around 66% seen once. The specimen sequenced was sorted cells pooled from one or two spleens. The receptors come from a pool of C57BL/6 mice in good health.

In this sample, this clone turned up once. The gene names given are mouse names. The CDR3 sequence: CGASGGGSSYEQYF. The sequenced part of the CDR3 DNA is TGTGGTGCTAGTGGGGGGGGGAGCTCCTATGAACAGTAC. The chain recombines TRBV20 with TRBJ2-7, with 8 bases lining up with TRBD2. The CDR3 end is not reached by the read, which stops 1 residue before it; the germline J gene fills it in. CDR1 is GFQATS and CDR2 is STVNSAI in the germline V gene. The CDR3 has 14 residues. V was pared by 3 bases and J by 0 bases, with 4 bases of the junction left unmatched.

This clone has just one count. Gene names follow the mouse nomenclature. The CDR3 end is not reached by the read, which stops 1 residue before it; the germline J gene fills it in. The V gene is TRBV5, the J gene TRBJ1-4, with 7 nucleotides matching TRBD1. Germline CDR1 reads LGHNA; CDR2 reads YNLKQL (reference sequence). The CDR3 has 15 amino acids. Losses at the gene ends were 0 bases for V and 4 bases for J; bases not matched to a gene: 2. The CDR3 loop reads CASSQETGDNERLFF. The CDR3 bases that were read are TGTGCCAGCAGCCAAGAAACAGGGGACAACGAAAGATTATTT.

Of note for this clone: All gene names here are mouse names. The CDR3 loop is CASSRDRNTGQLYF. The CDR3 bases that were read are TGTGCCAGCAGCAGGGACAGGAACACCGGGCAGCTCTAC. This chain links TRBV14 with TRBJ2-2; 8 nucleotides agree with TRBD1. Coverage ceases 1 residue before the CDR3 finishes, and the germline J gene fills in the end. From germline, CDR1 is SGHDT and CDR2 FRDEAV. There are 14 residues in the CDR3. J gave up 2 bases and V 5 bases, and 2 bases lay outside the gene matches.

On this clone itself: Gene names and germline refer to mouse. The chain's CDR3 is CASSDRGGREQYF. The sequenced part of the CDR3 DNA is TGTGCCAGCAGTGATCGGGGGGGGCGTGAACAGTAC. The genes are TRBV13-3 and TRBJ2-7; TRBD2 matches 8 bases. The CDR3 goes on 1 residue after the read ends, and that part is filled in from the germline J gene. CDR1 is NNHDY, CDR2 SYVADS, per germline. CDR3 length equals 13 residues. V was pared by 1 base and J by 6 bases, with 3 bases of the junction left unmatched.

On this clone: The germline and genes are mouse ones. The read terminates 1 residue ahead of where the CDR3 ends, so the germline J gene completes it. The chain uses TRBV12-2 and TRBJ1-4; D unclear. CDR1 is SGHLS and CDR2 is HYDKME in the germline V gene. This CDR3 is 12 amino acids long. Trimming took 1 base from V and 4 from J, leaving 3 bases between them. CDR3 sequence reads: CASSLHNERLFF. CDR3 bases read: TGTGCCAGCTCTCTACACAACGAAAGATTATTT.